These 21 T cell receptor beta chains were all obtained from the same sample, sequenced in a study of T cell changes during pregnancy in multiple sclerosis. TCRdb's table, derived via immunoSEQ multiplex PCR, lists solely in-frame clones and lacks some. This table has around 130,000 clones, roughly 97% appearing once. This material consisted of peripheral blood, taken after pregnancy. These receptors all come from a female donor with multiple sclerosis, enrolled in a pregnancy study.

The chain combines TRBV5-6 with TRBJ1-2, with 8 positions matching TRBD1. The germline V gene has CDR1 SGHDT and CDR2 YYEEEE. The trim removed 4 bases at V and 4 bases at J, leaving 6 bases unmatched. There are 14 residues in the CDR3. The CDR3 loop is CASSLGQGSYGYTF. CDR3 in DNA: TGTGCCAGCAGCCTCGGACAGGGTAGCTATGGCTACACCTTC.

This clone was seen once. The chain couples TRBV29-1 to TRBJ1-4, with unresolved D. The DNA end lines up better with TRBJ2-2; the J call may be wrong. CDR1 is SQVTM and CDR2 is ANQGSEA in the germline V gene. The length of the CDR3 is 12 residues. In DNA, the CDR3 is TGCAGCGTTGCTATTCTGGGAGGGGAGCTGTTTTTT. This sequence encodes CSVAILGGELFF.

The chain joins TRBV5-1 to TRBJ1-5; D possibly corresponds to TRBD1 (5 bases). V lost 0 bases, J lost 4 bases, and 14 bases lay in between. Per the germline V gene, CDR1 is SGHRS and CDR2 is YFSETQ. This CDR3 region has 16 residues. In DNA form, the CDR3 reads TGCGCCAGCAGCTTGGACAGCGACAGCGCTAATCAGCCCCAGCATTTT. Its protein is CASSLDSDSANQPQHF. The full variable domain, in which reference TRBV5-1 and TRBJ1-5 provide the parts outside the CDR3, is KAGVTQTPRYLIKTRGQQVTLSCSPISGHRSVSWYQQTPGQGLQFLFEYFSETQRNKGNFPGRFSGRQFSNSRSEMNVSTLELGDSALYLCASSLDSDSANQPQHFGDGTRLSIL.

The chain has TRBV7-3 and TRBJ2-7, with 9 bases that match TRBD1. The trim removed 1 base at V and 7 bases at J, leaving 8 bases unmatched. CDR1 is SGHTA and CDR2 is FQGTGA in the germline V gene. The length of the CDR3 is 15 residues. CDR3: CASSLRGRTGDEQYF. CDR3 nucleotide sequence: TGTGCCAGCAGCTTAAGGGGGAGGACAGGGGATGAGCAGTACTTC.

The genes are TRBV18 and TRBJ1-2, with 9 bases identical to TRBD1. Germline V lookup: CDR1 KGHSH, CDR2 LQKENI. This CDR3 has 17 residues. Trimming took 5 bases from V and 4 from J; bases not matched to a gene: 14. The CDR3 DNA sequence: TGTGCCAGCTCATTCGGACAGGGGAAGGTTTCTCCCTATGGCTACACCTTC. Protein product: CASSFGQGKVSPYGYTF.

V usage is TRBV27 and J usage is TRBJ2-7; 7 bases line up with TRBD1. J lost 2 bases, V lost 0 bases, and 4 bases had no gene match. Per germline, CDR1 MNHEY and CDR2 SMNVEV (reference sequence). This CDR3 region has 15 residues. The CDR3 spells CASSLSDRNPYEQYF. CDR3 nucleotides: TGTGCCAGCAGTTTATCGGACAGGAACCCCTACGAGCAGTACTTC.

The V gene is TRBV19, the J gene TRBJ1-1, with TRBD1 as a possible D gene (6 bases). Germline-derived CDR1 and CDR2 are LNHDA and SQIVND (reference sequence). Trimming left V 3 bases short and J 4 bases short, with 9 bases between. The CDR3 has 13 residues. CDR3 in DNA: TGTGCCAGTAGTATGGACAGATCCACTGAAGCTTTCTTT. Encoded protein: CASSMDRSTEAFF. Full variable domain (rest looked up from reference TRBV19 and TRBJ1-1): DGGITQSPKYLFRKEGQNVTLSCEQNLNHDAMYWYRQDPGQGLRLIYYSQIVNDFQKGDIAEGYSVSREKKESFPLTVTSAQKNPTAFYLCASSMDRSTEAFFGQGTRLTVV.

The chain combines TRBV5-1 with TRBJ1-3; D not certain. Per germline, CDR1 SGHRS and CDR2 YFSETQ. CDR3 length: 14 residues. V lost 0 bases to trimming and J lost 4 bases, with 8 bases between them. Written as DNA, the CDR3 is TGCGCCAGCAGCTTGGCGGGTACCGGAAACACCATATATTTT. Protein product: CASSLAGTGNTIYF. Together with reference TRBV5-1 and TRBJ1-3, the CDR3 gives the full variable domain: KAGVTQTPRYLIKTRGQQVTLSCSPISGHRSVSWYQQTPGQGLQFLFEYFSETQRNKGNFPGRFSGRQFSNSRSEMNVSTLELGDSALYLCASSLAGTGNTIYFGEGSWLTVV.

This clone showed up just once. CDR3 in DNA: TGTGCCAGTAGCCGGGACAGGGCAAGGTACGAGCAGTACTTC. Amino acid sequence: CASSRDRARYEQYF. The V and J genes are TRBV19 and TRBJ2-7, with 9 nucleotides matching TRBD1. V was pared by 6 bases and J by 4 bases, with 7 bases of the junction left unmatched. Per germline, CDR1 LNHDA and CDR2 SQIVND (reference sequence). The CDR3 has 14 amino acids.

The CDR3, as DNA: TGTGCCAGCAGCCTTATAGCGGGAGGGTTGAACGGGGAGCTGTTTTTT. Translating it yields CASSLIAGGLNGELFF. The chain uses TRBV7-6 and TRBJ2-2, with 11 nucleotides matching TRBD2. V lost 5 bases to trimming and J lost 7 bases; unmatched junction nucleotides: 9. The germline V gene has CDR1 SGHVS and CDR2 FNYEAQ. This CDR3 contains 16 residues.

This CDR3 is CASSLSSLNTGELFF. The CDR3 nucleotides read TGTGCCAGCAGCTTGAGTAGCCTGAACACCGGGGAGCTGTTTTTT. The V gene is TRBV13, the J gene TRBJ2-2; D gene uncertain. CDR1 is PRHDT, CDR2 FYEKMQ, per germline (reference sequence). This CDR3 spans 15 amino acids. V shed 3 bases and J shed 1 base, with 9 bases lying between them. The whole variable domain, remainder taken from reference TRBV13 and TRBJ2-2, is AAGVIQSPRHLIKEKRETATLKCYPIPRHDTVYWYQQGPGQDPQFLISFYEKMQSDKGSIPDRFSAQQFSDYHSELNMSSLELGDSALYFCASSLSSLNTGELFFGEGSRLTVL.

This chain connects TRBV27 to TRBJ2-1; tentatively, D is TRBD2 (6 bases). The V gene's germline CDR1 is MNHEY and CDR2 SMNVEV (reference sequence). V shed 6 bases and J shed 8 bases, with 17 bases lying between them. This CDR3 comprises 14 residues. Here the CDR3 DNA reads TGTGCCAGCAGCACACGGGAGTTTATGGATGAGCAGTTCTTC. Protein: CASSTREFMDEQFF.

This clone appeared a single time. The CDR3 sequence is CSVVASGRINEQFF. The DNA for the CDR3 is TGCAGCGTTGTTGCTAGCGGGAGAATCAATGAGCAGTTCTTC. The J gene is TRBJ2-1, the V gene TRBV29-1, with TRBD2 identical over 10 bases. CDR1 is SQVTM, CDR2 ANQGSEA, per germline. V lost 4 bases and J lost 6; bases outside the gene matches: 6. There are 14 residues in the CDR3.

The rearrangement joins TRBV5-5 to TRBJ2-6, with TRBD1 matching 8 bases. Trimming took 0 bases from V and 0 from J; bases not matched to a gene: 2. The CDR3 extends over 17 amino acids. Per germline, CDR1 SGHKS and CDR2 YYEKEE (reference sequence). CDR3 DNA sequence: TGTGCCAGCAGCTTGGGTACAGGGGGCTCTGGGGCCAACGTCCTGACTTTC. Its protein is CASSLGTGGSGANVLTF.

V and J are TRBV7-9 and TRBJ1-5; the D gene is possibly TRBD1 (6 bases). In germline, CDR1 is SEHNR, CDR2 FQNEAQ (reference sequence). With 4 bases removed from V and 6 bases from J, the gap between germline ends came to 16 bases. The CDR3 contains 15 residues. CDR3 DNA sequence: TGTGCCAGCAGCTCCTTAGGGGGGGTAGGTCAGCCCCAGCATTTT. Its protein product is CASSSLGGVGQPQHF.

The rearrangement links TRBV13 to TRBJ1-1; D uncertain. The CDR3 consists of 14 residues. Germline assignment: CDR1 PRHDT and CDR2 FYEKMQ (reference sequence). Trimming shortened V by 1 base and J by 2 bases, and 8 bases separated the two germline ends. Here the CDR3 reads CASSLVRENTEAFF. CDR3 in DNA: TGTGCCAGCAGCTTAGTGCGGGAAAACACTGAAGCTTTCTTT.

CDR3 DNA: TGTGCCAGCAGCTCCACACTCGACAGGGGAGTGCGACTGTTTTTT. This encodes CASSSTLDRGVRLFF. The chain couples TRBV11-2 to TRBJ1-4; 8 bases map to TRBD1. Germline V CDR1 and CDR2: SGHAT, FQNNGV. With V trimmed by 4 bases and J by 13 bases, 14 bases remained unmatched. The CDR3 length is 15 residues.

The chain has TRBV5-8 and TRBJ2-7, with D hard to call. V shed 4 bases and J shed 4 bases, with 12 bases lying between them. The CDR3 has 13 residues. In germline, CDR1 is SGHTS, CDR2 YDEGEE. The CDR3 region has the DNA TGTGCCAGCAGCCACGTCCAGATTTACGAGCAGTACTTC. Its protein is CASSHVQIYEQYF.

The chain employs TRBV5-6 and TRBJ2-5, with 13 positions matching TRBD2. The closer fit of TRBJ2-7 to the DNA end suggests the J call may be wrong. Germline CDR1 SGHDT, CDR2 YYEEEE. The CDR3 length is 16 residues. The CDR3 nucleotides read TGTGCCAGCAGCTCCACTAGCGGGAGGGCCCACTACGAGCAGTACTTC. Encoded protein: CASSSTSGRAHYEQYF.

The rearrangement joins TRBV19 to TRBJ1-1; no reliable D call. The CDR3 extends over 14 amino acids. Germline V gene sequence: CDR1 LNHDA, CDR2 SQIVND (reference sequence). Trimming left V 4 bases short and J 3 bases short, with 12 bases between. The CDR3 region has the DNA TGTGCCAGTAGTACGCGTTCCCGATACACTGAAGCTTTCTTT. It yields the protein CASSTRSRYTEAFF. Supplemented by reference TRBV19 and TRBJ1-1, the full variable domain reads DGGITQSPKYLFRKEGQNVTLSCEQNLNHDAMYWYRQDPGQGLRLIYYSQIVNDFQKGDIAEGYSVSREKKESFPLTVTSAQKNPTAFYLCASSTRSRYTEAFFGQGTRLTVV.

This rearrangement joins TRBV7-9 to TRBJ2-7; 7 bases fit TRBD1. Trimming at V came to 5 bases and at J to 3 bases, leaving 7 bases not matched to a gene. The CDR3 is 14 amino acids. Looked up from germline, CDR1 is SEHNR and CDR2 is FQNEAQ (reference sequence). The CDR3 bases are TGTGCCAGCAGCCAAGGGGGCACCTTCTACGAGCAGTACTTC. Its protein product is CASSQGGTFYEQYF.